The 22 T cell receptor beta chains presented below share a single source sample, sequenced in a study of metastatic and nonmetastatic thyroid tumors. With MiXCR, TCRdb reprocessed the PCR reads. Counted here are tens of thousands of clones, under 15% occurring once; the ten biggest clones make up 3.3%. No patient received treatment before thyroid surgery. Sequencing input: blood. The receptor source for this set is a female donor with papillary thyroid cancer or a benign thyroid nodule (not recorded which). Some clones in this sample may be carry-over from other donors' samples.

This clone was seen many times. This chain connects TRBV28 to TRBJ2-1; the D is unclear. This CDR3 is built from 14 residues. CDR1 and CDR2 (germline): MDHEN, SYDVKM. V was cut by 3 bases and J by 9 bases, with 15 bases left in between. The CDR3 DNA reads as TGTGCCAGCAGTTTTCCCCCCACGATTCGTGAGCAGTTCTTC. It specifies CASSFPPTIREQFF.

This clone was observed many times. The chain recombines TRBV20-1 with TRBJ1-3; D is ambiguous. The CDR3 length is 15 residues. Germline V gives CDR1 DFQATT, CDR2 SNEGSKA (reference sequence). V lost 0 bases and J lost 1, with 10 bases in between. CDR3: CSARDLRGSGNTIYF. DNA of the CDR3: TGCAGTGCTAGAGATCTCCGGGGATCTGGAAACACCATATATTTT.

Many counts were recorded for this clone. This rearrangement joins TRBV3-1 to TRBJ1-2; unclear D gene. From germline, CDR1 is LGHDT and CDR2 YNNKEL (reference sequence). The CDR3 is 12 residues long. V was shortened by 1 base and J by 7 bases, with 7 bases between the two germline ends. The CDR3 sequence is CASSQAEAGYTF. The DNA for the CDR3 is TGTGCCAGCAGCCAAGCAGAGGCTGGCTACACCTTC.

This clone was observed many times. The chain uses TRBV5-1 and TRBJ2-1; TRBD1 matches at 10 bases. Germline assignment: CDR1 SGHRS and CDR2 YFSETQ. The CDR3 is 16 amino acids. After removal of 4 bases from V and 7 bases from J, the junction contained 11 bases not matched to a gene. The CDR3 nucleotides are TGCGCCAGCAGCCCACTCCGGGACAGGGGATTGAATGAGCAGTTCTTC. Translation gives CASSPLRDRGLNEQFF.

This clone appeared a few times. At one end, the junction sequence differs from germline, possibly due to a read error. The chain combines TRBV15 with TRBJ1-1; D is unclear. Germline values: CDR1 LNHNV, CDR2 YYDKDF (reference sequence). The CDR3 is 13 amino acids. Here the CDR3 DNA reads TGTGTCACCAGCAGGTGGGAGAACACTGAAGCTTTCTTT. It codes for CVTSRWENTEAFF.

This clone was counted ten times or more. J is TRBJ2-7 and V is TRBV6-5, with D uncertain. The ends were cut back, 0 bases at V and 7 bases at J, with 7 bases in the middle. Germline values: CDR1 MNHEY, CDR2 SVGAGI. The CDR3 is 12 amino acids. The DNA for the CDR3 is TGTGCCAGCAGTTACTCTTCTGAGGAGCAGTACTTC. Protein: CASSYSSEEQYF.

This clone was found a few times. The chain employs TRBV27 and TRBJ2-1, with D uncertain. CDR1 and CDR2 from the germline V gene are MNHEY and SMNVEV (reference sequence). The germline V and J ends were trimmed by 7 bases and 4 bases, with 11 bases remaining between them. CDR3 length: 13 residues. The CDR3 region is CASIQTVYNEQFF. CDR3 nucleotide sequence: TGTGCCAGCATCCAGACTGTGTACAATGAGCAGTTCTTC.

The sample holds a few counts of this clone. A read error may account for a junction end that differs from germline. The gene calls are TRBV6-5 and TRBJ1-2; no clear D. Germline CDR1 reads MNHEY; CDR2 reads SVGAGI. There are 16 residues in the CDR3. CDR3 residues: CASIYLESPRGYGYTF. In DNA, the CDR3 is TGTGCCAGCATTTACTTGGAGTCCCCGAGAGGCTATGGCTACACCTTC.

This clone has a count of ten or more. The chain employs TRBV2 and TRBJ2-2; D may be TRBD2 (5 bases). The CDR3 is made up of 15 amino acids. Germline assignment: CDR1 SNHLY and CDR2 FYNNEI. Trimming took off 1 base at V and 4 bases at J, with 10 bases between the two ends. The CDR3 spells CASSEGLEGTGELFF. The CDR3 DNA is TGTGCCAGCAGTGAAGGGCTAGAGGGCACCGGGGAGCTGTTTTTT.

This clone was seen at least ten times. A single base separates this from a much larger clone, so it may be a read error. The chain employs TRBV15 and TRBJ2-1; D uncertain. The CDR3 has 15 amino acids. Germline loops: CDR1 LNHNV, CDR2 YYDKDF (reference sequence). The chain's CDR3 is CAISREKAGYNEQFF. Written as DNA, the CDR3 is TGTGCCATCAGCAGAGAGAAGGCAGGTTACAATGAGCAGTTCTTC.

This clone was detected many times. The chain recombines TRBV27 with TRBJ2-5, with D uncertain. The CDR3 totals 10 residues. Germline loops: CDR1 MNHEY, CDR2 SMNVEV (reference sequence). V lost 6 bases and J lost 13, with 12 bases in between. CDR3 nucleotides: TGTGCCAGCAGCCAGGCCGACGCGTACTTC. Translating gives CASSQADAYF.

By sample share, this clone is medium-sized. J is TRBJ2-7 and V is TRBV28; TRBD1 agrees at 9 bases. With V trimmed by 7 bases and J by 3 bases, 10 bases remained unmatched. CDR1 MDHEN and CDR2 SYDVKM come from the germline V gene. This CDR3 is built from 15 residues. This CDR3 is CASTGPGQGHYEQYF. The CDR3 DNA is TGTGCCAGCACCGGTCCGGGACAGGGCCACTACGAGCAGTACTTC.

This clone was recorded many times. This rearrangement joins TRBV4-2 to TRBJ2-2; D remains ambiguous. Germline V lookup: CDR1 LGHNA, CDR2 YNFKEQ. The CDR3 extends over 12 amino acids. V was cut by 4 bases and J by 7 bases, with 7 bases left in between. CDR3 nucleotides: TGTGCCAGCAGCCGTTCGGGCGGGGAGCTGTTTTTT. As protein: CASSRSGGELFF.

DNA of the CDR3: TGCAGTGCCCCCCGTCGGGGACAGGTGGCCCTCTACGAGCAGTACTTC. It yields the protein CSAPRRGQVALYEQYF. The genes are TRBV20-1 and TRBJ2-7, with 8 nucleotides matching TRBD1. The CDR3 is made up of 16 amino acids. V lost 6 bases and J lost 3; bases outside the gene matches: 16. Germline values: CDR1 DFQATT, CDR2 SNEGSKA (reference sequence).

Details on this clone: One end of the junction fails to match germline, which may point to a read error. This chain joins TRBV19 and TRBJ2-1; maybe TRBD1 (5 bases). This CDR3 is built from 14 residues. The germline gives CDR1 LNHDA, CDR2 SQIVND (reference sequence). The CDR3 loop is CACSLGVSYNEQFF. The CDR3 DNA reads as TGTGCCTGTAGTCTAGGGGTTTCCTACAATGAGCAGTTCTTC. The variable domain in full, completed from reference TRBV19 and TRBJ2-1, reads DGGITQSPKYLFRKEGQNVTLSCEQNLNHDAMYWYRQDPGQGLRLIYYSQIVNDFQKGDIAEGYSVSREKKESFPLTVTSAQKNPTAFYLCACSLGVSYNEQFFGPGTRLTVL.

This clone was counted ten times or more. J is TRBJ2-2 and V is TRBV19; 7 nucleotides line up with TRBD2. Germline values: CDR1 LNHDA, CDR2 SQIVND (reference sequence). This CDR3 spans 19 amino acids. J gave up 0 bases and V 3 bases, and 13 bases lay outside the gene matches. The CDR3 DNA follows: TGTGCCAGTAGTATTGCTGACAGTCTAGCGGCAACGAACACCGGGGAGCTGTTTTTT. Translating gives CASSIADSLAATNTGELFF.

There are many counts of this clone. V gene TRBV18 combines with J gene TRBJ2-1, with 14 positions matching TRBD2. The germline CDR1 and CDR2 sequences are KGHSH and LQKENI. The CDR3 runs 16 residues. V dropped 3 bases and J dropped 8; count of bases not matched to a gene: 6. In DNA, the CDR3 is TGTGCCAGCTCACCGACTAGCGGGAGGGTTACGGATGAGCAGTTCTTC. Translation: CASSPTSGRVTDEQFF. The variable domain in full, with the rest retrieved from reference TRBV18 and TRBJ2-1, is NAGVMQNPRHLVRRRGQEARLRCSPMKGHSHVYWYRQLPEEGLKFMVYLQKENIIDESGMPKERFSAEFPKEGPSILRIQQVVRGDSAAYFCASSPTSGRVTDEQFFGPGTRLTVL.

This clone was seen at least ten times. This rearrangement joins TRBV12-3 or TRBV12-4 to TRBJ1-2; D remains unclear. The V gene lost 3 bases and the J gene lost 9 bases, with 11 bases spanning the gap. CDR3 length equals 12 residues. CDR3 DNA sequence: TGTGCCAGCAGTTTCTACCGGGTGAGCTACACCTTC. It yields the protein CASSFYRVSYTF.

In its sample, this clone was seen a few times. Here the CDR3 DNA reads TGTGCCAGCAGAATACTTAGGGCGGATACGCAGTATTTT. This gives the protein CASRILRADTQYF. V gene TRBV6-2 or TRBV6-3 combines with J gene TRBJ2-3; D ambiguous. V shed 6 bases and J shed 6 bases, with 13 bases lying between them. This CDR3 has 13 amino acids. Germline V gene data show CDR1 as MNHEY and CDR2 as SVGEGT.

This chain joins TRBV6-1 and TRBJ1-4; 7 bases align to TRBD1. V lost 1 base to trimming and J lost 3 bases; unmatched junction nucleotides: 5. The length of the CDR3 is 16 residues. Germline V CDR1 and CDR2: MNHNS, SASEGT. In DNA form, the CDR3 reads TGTGCCAGCAGTGAAGGCCGGACAGGATCTAATGAAAAACTGTTTTTT. Amino acids: CASSEGRTGSNEKLFF.

The table lists this clone with many counts. The chain uses TRBV28 and TRBJ2-1; 8 bases map to TRBD2. The CDR3 has 16 residues. The V and J ends lost 6 bases and 2 bases, in that order; junction bases with no gene match: 9. CDR1 MDHEN and CDR2 SYDVKM come from the germline V gene. This chain's CDR3 is CASSFTGGATYNEQFF. As DNA, the CDR3 is TGTGCCAGCAGCTTCACCGGGGGGGCCACCTACAATGAGCAGTTCTTC. Based on the CDR3 plus reference TRBV28 and TRBJ2-1, the full variable domain is DVKVTQSSRYLVKRTGEKVFLECVQDMDHENMFWYRQDPGLGLRLIYFSYDVKMKEKGDIPEGYSVSREKKERFSLILESASTNQTSMYLCASSFTGGATYNEQFFGPGTRLTVL.

This clone appeared many times. The chain has TRBV10-2 and TRBJ2-5, with D perhaps matching TRBD1 (5 bases). The germline V gene encodes CDR1 WSHSY and CDR2 SAAADI. With 2 bases removed from V and 13 bases from J, the gap between germline ends came to 14 bases. This CDR3 spans 12 amino acids. The CDR3 coding sequence is TGCGCCAGCAGTGAGCAGGGCTCCCGGCGGTACTTC. This codes for CASSEQGSRRYF.